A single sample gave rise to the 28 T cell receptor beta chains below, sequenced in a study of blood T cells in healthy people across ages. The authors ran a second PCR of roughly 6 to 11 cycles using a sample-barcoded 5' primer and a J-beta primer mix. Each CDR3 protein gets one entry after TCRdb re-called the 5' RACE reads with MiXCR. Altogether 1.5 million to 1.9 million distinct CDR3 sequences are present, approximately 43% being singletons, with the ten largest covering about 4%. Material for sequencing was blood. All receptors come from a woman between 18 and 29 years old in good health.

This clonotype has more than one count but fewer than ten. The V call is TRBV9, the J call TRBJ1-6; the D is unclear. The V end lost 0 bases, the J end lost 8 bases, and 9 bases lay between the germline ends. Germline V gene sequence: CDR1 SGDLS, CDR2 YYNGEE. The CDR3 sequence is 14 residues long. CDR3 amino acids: CASSVEAGYSPLHF. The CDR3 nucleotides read TGTGCCAGCAGCGTAGAGGCAGGATATTCACCCCTCCACTTT.

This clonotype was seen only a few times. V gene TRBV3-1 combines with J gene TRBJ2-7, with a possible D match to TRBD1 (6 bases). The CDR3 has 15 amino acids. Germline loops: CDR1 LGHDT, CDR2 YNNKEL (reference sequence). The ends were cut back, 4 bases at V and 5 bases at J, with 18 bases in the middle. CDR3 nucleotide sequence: TGTGCCAGCAGCCCCTCCCTCAGCAGGGGACACGAGCAGTACTTC. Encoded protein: CASSPSLSRGHEQYF.

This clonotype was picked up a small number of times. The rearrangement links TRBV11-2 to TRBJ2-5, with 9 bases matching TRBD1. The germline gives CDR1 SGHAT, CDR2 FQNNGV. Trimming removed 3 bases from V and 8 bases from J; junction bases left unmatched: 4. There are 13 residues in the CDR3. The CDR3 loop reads CASSLDRGGTQYF. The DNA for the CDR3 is TGTGCCAGCAGCTTGGACAGGGGTGGAACCCAGTACTTC.

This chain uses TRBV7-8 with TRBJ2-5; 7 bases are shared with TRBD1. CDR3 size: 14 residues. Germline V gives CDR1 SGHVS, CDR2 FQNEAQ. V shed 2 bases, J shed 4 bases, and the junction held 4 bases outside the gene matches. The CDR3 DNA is TGTGCCAGCAGCTTATCGGGACAGATAGAGACCCAGTACTTC. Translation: CASSLSGQIETQYF.

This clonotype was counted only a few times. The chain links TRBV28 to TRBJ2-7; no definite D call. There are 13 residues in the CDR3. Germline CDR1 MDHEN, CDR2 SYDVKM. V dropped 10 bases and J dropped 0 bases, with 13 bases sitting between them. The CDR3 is CATGKPPSYEQYF. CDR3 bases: TGTGCCACCGGAAAGCCCCCCTCCTACGAGCAGTACTTC. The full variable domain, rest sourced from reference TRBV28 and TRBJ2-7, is DVKVTQSSRYLVKRTGEKVFLECVQDMDHENMFWYRQDPGLGLRLIYFSYDVKMKEKGDIPEGYSVSREKKERFSLILESASTNQTSMYLCATGKPPSYEQYFGPGTRLTVT.

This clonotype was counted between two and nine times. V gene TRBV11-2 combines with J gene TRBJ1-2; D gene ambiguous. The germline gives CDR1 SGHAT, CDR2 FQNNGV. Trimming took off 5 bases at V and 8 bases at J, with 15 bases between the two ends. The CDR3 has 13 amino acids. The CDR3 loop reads CASSPGIWVGYTF. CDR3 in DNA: TGTGCCAGCAGCCCGGGAATCTGGGTCGGCTACACCTTC.

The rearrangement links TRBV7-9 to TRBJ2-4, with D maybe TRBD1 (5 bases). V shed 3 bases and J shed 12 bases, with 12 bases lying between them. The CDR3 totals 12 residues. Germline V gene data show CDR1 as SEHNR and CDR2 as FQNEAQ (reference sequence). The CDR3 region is CASSFDSADQYF. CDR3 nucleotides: TGTGCCAGCAGCTTCGACAGTGCCGATCAGTACTTC.

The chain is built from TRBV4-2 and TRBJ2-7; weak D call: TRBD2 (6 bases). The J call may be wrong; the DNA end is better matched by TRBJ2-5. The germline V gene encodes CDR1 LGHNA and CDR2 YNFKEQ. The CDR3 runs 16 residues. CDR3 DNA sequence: TGTGCCAGCAGCCAAGTTGACGGAGCGGGTTTGGAGACCCAGTACTTC. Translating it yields CASSQVDGAGLETQYF.

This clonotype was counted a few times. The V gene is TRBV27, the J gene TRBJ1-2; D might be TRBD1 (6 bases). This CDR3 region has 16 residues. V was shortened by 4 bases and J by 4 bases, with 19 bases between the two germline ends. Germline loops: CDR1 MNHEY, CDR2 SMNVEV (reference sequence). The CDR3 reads CASSSDGPGAVYGYTF. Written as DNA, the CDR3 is TGTGCCAGCAGTTCGGACGGTCCGGGGGCGGTCTATGGCTACACCTTC.

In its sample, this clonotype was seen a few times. The CDR3 protein is CASSLSSGYNEQYF. As DNA, the CDR3 is TGTGCCAGCAGTTTGTCTAGCGGCTACAATGAGCAGTACTTC. The chain combines TRBV27 with TRBJ2-1; 7 bases match TRBD2. With the DNA end fitting TRBJ2-7 better, the J assignment may be wrong. The CDR3 sequence is 14 residues long. The germline V gene encodes CDR1 MNHEY and CDR2 SMNVEV (reference sequence).

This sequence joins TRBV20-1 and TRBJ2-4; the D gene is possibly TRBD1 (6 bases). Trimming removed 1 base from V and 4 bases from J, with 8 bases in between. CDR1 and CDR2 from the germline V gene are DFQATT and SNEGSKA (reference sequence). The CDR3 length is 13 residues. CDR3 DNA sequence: TGCAGTGCTAGAGGGGACAATAAAAACATTCAGTACTTC. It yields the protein CSARGDNKNIQYF.

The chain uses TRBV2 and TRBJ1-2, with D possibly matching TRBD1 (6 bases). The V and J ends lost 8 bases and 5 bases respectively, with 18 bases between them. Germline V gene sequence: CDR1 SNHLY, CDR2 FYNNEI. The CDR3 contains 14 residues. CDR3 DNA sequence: TGTGCCAGCGGGGGCCGAGGGTCTTGGTATGGCTACACCTTC. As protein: CASGGRGSWYGYTF.

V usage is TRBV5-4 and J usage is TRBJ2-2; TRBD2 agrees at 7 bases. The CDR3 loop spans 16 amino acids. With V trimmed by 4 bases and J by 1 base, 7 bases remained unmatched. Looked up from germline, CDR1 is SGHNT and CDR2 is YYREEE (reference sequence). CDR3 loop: CASSVPLAENTGELFF. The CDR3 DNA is TGTGCCAGCAGCGTGCCTCTAGCGGAGAACACCGGGGAGCTGTTTTTT.

The CDR3 bases are TGTGCCAGCAGCCATATGGGGTGGACAGGGAATGTCTATGGCTACACCTTC. It encodes CASSHMGWTGNVYGYTF. The V and J genes are TRBV3-1 and TRBJ1-2; 8 bases are a match to TRBD1. Germline V gene sequence: CDR1 LGHDT, CDR2 YNNKEL (reference sequence). The CDR3 sequence is 17 residues long. After removal of 3 bases from V and 4 bases from J, the junction contained 13 bases not matched to a gene.

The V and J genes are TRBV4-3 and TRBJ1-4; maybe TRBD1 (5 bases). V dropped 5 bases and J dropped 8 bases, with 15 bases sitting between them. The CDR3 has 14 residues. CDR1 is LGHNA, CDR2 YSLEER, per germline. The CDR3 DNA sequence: TGCGCCAGCAGCTCGCAGGGTCGTTTCGAAAAACTGTTTTTT. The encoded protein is CASSSQGRFEKLFF.

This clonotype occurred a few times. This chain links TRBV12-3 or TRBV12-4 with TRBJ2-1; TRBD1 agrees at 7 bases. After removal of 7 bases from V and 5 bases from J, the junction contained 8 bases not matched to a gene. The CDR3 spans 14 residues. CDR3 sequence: CASNPRGSHNEQFF. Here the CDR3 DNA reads TGTGCCAGCAACCCCAGGGGGTCCCACAATGAGCAGTTCTTC.

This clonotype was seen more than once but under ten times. The CDR3 is CSAREASLGGYTF. The CDR3 DNA follows: TGCAGTGCTAGAGAGGCCTCCCTCGGGGGCTACACCTTC. This chain uses TRBV20-1 with TRBJ1-2; no clear D. The germline V gene has CDR1 DFQATT and CDR2 SNEGSKA (reference sequence). V gave up 0 bases and J gave up 8 bases, with 13 bases separating them. The CDR3 is 13 amino acids.

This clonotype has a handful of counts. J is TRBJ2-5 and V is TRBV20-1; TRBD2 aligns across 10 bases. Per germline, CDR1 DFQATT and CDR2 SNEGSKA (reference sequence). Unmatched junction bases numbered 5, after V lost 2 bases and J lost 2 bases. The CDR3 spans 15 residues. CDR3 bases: TGCAGTGCTAGAAAACTAGCGGGACCACAAGAGACCCAGTACTTC. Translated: CSARKLAGPQETQYF.

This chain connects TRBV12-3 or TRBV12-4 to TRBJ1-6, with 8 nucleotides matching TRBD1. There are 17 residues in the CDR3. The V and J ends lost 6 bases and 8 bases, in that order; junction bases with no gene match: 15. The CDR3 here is CASSPSFGQGWDSPLHF. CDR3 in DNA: TGTGCCAGCAGCCCTTCCTTCGGACAGGGCTGGGATTCACCCCTCCACTTT.

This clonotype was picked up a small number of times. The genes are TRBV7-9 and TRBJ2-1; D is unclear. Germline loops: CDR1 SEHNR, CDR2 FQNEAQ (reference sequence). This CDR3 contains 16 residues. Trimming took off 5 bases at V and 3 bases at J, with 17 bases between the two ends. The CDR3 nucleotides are TGTGCCAGCAGCGTGGATCGTAAAACCTTCTACAATGAGCAGTTCTTC. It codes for CASSVDRKTFYNEQFF.

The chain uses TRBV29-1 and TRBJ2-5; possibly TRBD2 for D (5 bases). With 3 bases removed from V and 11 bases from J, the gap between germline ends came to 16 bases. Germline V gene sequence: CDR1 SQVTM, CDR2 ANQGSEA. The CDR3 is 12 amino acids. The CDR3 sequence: CSVDPGYNEQYF. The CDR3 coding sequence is TGCAGCGTTGACCCGGGGTACAATGAGCAGTACTTC.

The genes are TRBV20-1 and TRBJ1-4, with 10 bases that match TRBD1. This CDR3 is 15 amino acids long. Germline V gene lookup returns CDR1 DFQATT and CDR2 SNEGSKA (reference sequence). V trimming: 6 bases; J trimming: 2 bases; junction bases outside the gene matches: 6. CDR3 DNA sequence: TGCAGTGCAAGGGACAGGGGTAGGACTAATGAAAAACTGTTTTTT. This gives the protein CSARDRGRTNEKLFF.

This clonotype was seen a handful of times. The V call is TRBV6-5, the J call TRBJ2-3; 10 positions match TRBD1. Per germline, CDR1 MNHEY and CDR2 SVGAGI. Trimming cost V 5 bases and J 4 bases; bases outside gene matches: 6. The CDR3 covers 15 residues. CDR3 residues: CASSAGTGVADTQYF. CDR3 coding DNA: TGTGCCAGCAGTGCCGGGACAGGGGTGGCAGATACGCAGTATTTT.

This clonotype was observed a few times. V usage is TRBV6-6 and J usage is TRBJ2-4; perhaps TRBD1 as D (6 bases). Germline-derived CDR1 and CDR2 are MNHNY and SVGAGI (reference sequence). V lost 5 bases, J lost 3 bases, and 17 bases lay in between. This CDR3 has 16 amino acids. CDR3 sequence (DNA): TGTGCCAGCAGTACCCAGGGGTCCATCGTCAAAAACATTCAGTACTTC. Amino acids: CASSTQGSIVKNIQYF.

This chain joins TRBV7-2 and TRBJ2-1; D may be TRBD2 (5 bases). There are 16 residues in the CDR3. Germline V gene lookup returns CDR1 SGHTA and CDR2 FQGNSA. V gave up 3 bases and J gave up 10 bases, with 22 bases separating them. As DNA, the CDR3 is TGTGCCAGCAGCTTTTACCCTCCGGACTTGATTATAGAGCAGTTCTTC. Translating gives CASSFYPPDLIIEQFF.

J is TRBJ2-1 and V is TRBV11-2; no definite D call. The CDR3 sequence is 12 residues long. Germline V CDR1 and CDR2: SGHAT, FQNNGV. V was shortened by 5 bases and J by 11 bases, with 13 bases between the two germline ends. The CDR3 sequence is CASSLIVGKQFF. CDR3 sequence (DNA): TGTGCCAGCAGCCTGATTGTGGGGAAGCAGTTCTTC. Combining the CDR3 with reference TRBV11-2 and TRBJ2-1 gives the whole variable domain EAGVAQSPRYKIIEKRQSVAFWCNPISGHATLYWYQQILGQGPKLLIQFQNNGVVDDSQLPKDRFSAERLKGVDSTLKIQPAKLEDSAVYLCASSLIVGKQFFGPGTRLTVL.

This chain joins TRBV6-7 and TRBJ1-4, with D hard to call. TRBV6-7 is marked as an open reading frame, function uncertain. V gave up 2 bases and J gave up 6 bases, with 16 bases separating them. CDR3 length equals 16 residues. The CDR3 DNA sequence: TGTGCCAGCAGTTACGCCGGGCCCCCTACGGATGAAAAACTGTTTTTT. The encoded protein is CASSYAGPPTDEKLFF.

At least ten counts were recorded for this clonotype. CDR3 in DNA: TGTGCCAGCAGTCCCCGCGACGGGGGCACAGATACGCAGTATTTT. It translates to CASSPRDGGTDTQYF. This chain connects TRBV12-3 or TRBV12-4 to TRBJ2-3; D possibly corresponds to TRBD2 (5 bases). Trimming left V 5 bases short and J 1 base short, with 13 bases between. This CDR3 region has 15 residues.